Listed below are T cell receptor beta chains from one sample, sequenced in a study of T cell responses to AZD1222 COVID-19 vaccine. Generated by immunoSEQ multiplex PCR, the TCRdb table keeps only in-frame clones and is missing some. The table has around 150,000 clones, 80% to 90% seen once. The material sequenced was peripheral blood, taken on day 0 of AZD1222 vaccination. Every receptor here comes from an adult in good health. Each CDR3 is given with its conserved first and last residue. A D gene is named only where the DNA matches it firmly. Only part of the rows carry a size: once, few, many, or a class if the clone is expanded.

- | - | TRBJ1-1 | TRBV3-1/TRBV3-2 | CASSPWGTQNTEAFF | TGTGCCAGCAGCCCCTGGGGGACGCAGAACACTGAAGCTTTCTTT
- | TRBD2 | TRBJ2-1 | TRBV9 | CASSLSGGLSYNEQFF | TGTGCCAGCAGCTTAAGCGGGGGCCTCTCCTACAATGAGCAGTTCTTC
- | - | TRBJ1-2 | TRBV4-3 | CASSQVVGDPTGYTF | TGCGCCAGCAGCCAAGTCGTGGGGGATCCGACGGGCTACACCTTC
once | - | TRBJ1-1 | TRBV7-9 | CASSFSSIGSTEAFF | TGTGCCAGCAGCTTTTCGAGCATCGGTAGCACTGAAGCTTTCTTT
- | - | TRBJ1-4 | TRBV27 | CASSLGGLNEKLFF | TGTGCCAGCAGTTTAGGGGGGTTAAATGAAAAACTGTTTTTT
- | - | TRBJ2-5 | TRBV5-1 | CASSLTQETQYF | TGCGCCAGCAGCTTGACTCAAGAGACCCAGTACTTC
- | - | TRBJ1-5 | TRBV7-8 | CASSAQKNQPQHF | TGTGCCAGCAGCGCACAGAAAAATCAGCCCCAGCATTTT
- | - | TRBJ2-7 | TRBV18 | CASSPRQVSREQYF | TGTGCCAGCTCGCCGCGCCAGGTTTCCCGCGAGCAGTACTTC
- | TRBD1 | TRBJ2-5 | TRBV5-1 | CASSIGQGQETQYF | TGCGCCAGCAGCATCGGACAGGGCCAAGAGACCCAGTACTTC
- | - | TRBJ1-2 | TRBV12-3/TRBV12-4 | CASSNSDRSYTF | TGTGCCAGCAGCAATTCGGATCGAAGCTACACCTTC
- | TRBD1 | TRBJ1-5 | TRBV5-5 | CASSLAPGQGNQPQHF | TGTGCCAGCAGCTTGGCCCCGGGACAGGGGAATCAGCCCCAGCATTTT
- | TRBD1 | TRBJ1-1 | TRBV3-1/TRBV3-2 | CASNPKQGRVTEAFF | TGTGCCAGCAACCCAAAACAGGGGCGGGTCACTGAAGCTTTCTTT
- | TRBD1 | TRBJ2-1 | TRBV6-2/TRBV6-3 | CASSYIGTAYNEQFF | TGTGCCAGCAGTTATATTGGGACAGCTTACAATGAGCAGTTCTTC
- | TRBD1 | TRBJ1-2 | TRBV6-5 | CASSRTQGRGYTF | TGTGCCAGCAGCCGAACACAGGGGAGAGGCTACACCTTC
- | - | TRBJ1-5 | TRBV12-3/TRBV12-4 | CASSLGGRQPQHF | TGTGCCAGCAGTTTGGGGGGGCGTCAGCCCCAGCATTTT
- | - | TRBJ1-2 | TRBV6-2/TRBV6-3 | CASSLRAGSNYGYTF | TGTGCCAGCAGCTTAAGGGCAGGTTCTAACTATGGCTACACCTTC
- | - | TRBJ1-6 | TRBV5-4 | CASTSSSYNSPLHF | TGTGCCAGCACCAGCAGCTCCTATAATTCACCCCTCCACTTT
- | - | TRBJ1-1 | TRBV12-3/TRBV12-4 | CASSLVRYGEAFF | TGTGCCAGCAGTTTAGTTAGATATGGTGAAGCTTTCTTT
- | - | TRBJ1-1 | TRBV29-1 | CSVDRGSTEAFF | TGCAGCGTTGACAGAGGTAGCACTGAAGCTTTCTTT
- | TRBD1 | TRBJ1-5 | TRBV27 | CASSLDRGPNQPQHF | TGTGCCAGCAGTTTAGACAGGGGGCCCAATCAGCCCCAGCATTTT
- | - | TRBJ1-5 | TRBV2 | CASSEDQPQHF | TGTGCCAGCAGTGAGGATCAGCCCCAGCATTTT
- | - | TRBJ1-2 | TRBV6-4 | CASSDQLGPRLGYGYTF | TGTGCCAGCAGTGACCAACTGGGGCCCAGGCTAGGCTATGGCTACACCTTC
- | - | TRBJ2-2 | TRBV6-4 | CASSDPESISGELFF | TGTGCCAGCAGTGACCCCGAAAGTATCTCCGGGGAGCTGTTTTTT
- | TRBD1 | TRBJ1-5 | TRBV6-1 | CASSESGTGDQPQHF | TGTGCCAGCAGTGAATCCGGGACAGGGGATCAGCCCCAGCATTTT
- | - | TRBJ2-7 | TRBV2 | CASRTKEGQSSYEQYF | TGTGCCAGCAGGACAAAGGAGGGACAGAGCTCCTACGAGCAGTACTTC
- | - | TRBJ1-6 | TRBV6-6 | CASGSGAPLHF | TGTGCCAGCGGGAGCGGGGCACCCCTCCACTTT
- | - | TRBJ2-2 | TRBV7-3 | CASSLGRGELFF | TGTGCCAGCAGCTTAGGCCGCGGGGAGCTGTTTTTT
- | TRBD1 | TRBJ1-2 | TRBV5-6 | CASSLGTGPYTF | TGTGCCAGCAGCTTGGGGACAGGCCCCTACACCTTC